What follows are 4 T cell receptor beta chains derived from one specimen sequenced in a study of technical replicates of blood from four donors. Sequencing used immunoSEQ multiplex PCR; TCRdb keeps in-frame clones, though not all of them. This table has 84,000 or so clones, about 95% appearing once. The sample comprised T cells isolated from PBMCs. Every receptor here comes from a human donor in good health.

This rearrangement joins TRBV6-5 to TRBJ2-7, with 7 bases lining up with TRBD1. The V gene's germline CDR1 is MNHEY and CDR2 SVGAGI. J gave up 7 bases and V 2 bases, and 2 bases lay outside the gene matches. The length of the CDR3 is 12 residues. CDR3 in amino acids: CASSYRGREQYF. CDR3 coding DNA: TGTGCCAGCAGTTACAGGGGGCGGGAGCAGTACTTC.

This chain connects TRBV25-1 to TRBJ1-4; D is uncertain. The CDR3 is made up of 15 amino acids. V dropped 1 base and J dropped 8 bases, with 14 bases sitting between them. Germline loops: CDR1 MGHDK, CDR2 SYGVNS. The CDR3 loop is CASSEWSDFGEKLFF. The CDR3 region has the DNA TGTGCCAGCAGTGAATGGTCGGACTTTGGCGAAAAACTGTTTTTT.

The CDR3 nucleotides are TGTGCCAGCAGTGAGGACAGGGACTATGGCTACACCTTC. Encoded protein: CASSEDRDYGYTF. The chain is built from TRBV6-5 and TRBJ1-2; 8 nucleotides line up with TRBD1. Trimming at V came to 5 bases and at J to 3 bases, leaving 2 bases not matched to a gene. The germline V gene encodes CDR1 MNHEY and CDR2 SVGAGI. The length of the CDR3 is 13 residues.

The chain links TRBV30 to TRBJ1-6; D uncertain. V dropped 3 bases and J dropped 7 bases, with 7 bases sitting between them. This CDR3 spans 12 amino acids. Germline CDR1 GTSNPN, CDR2 SVGIG (reference sequence). The CDR3 reads CAWRAKNSPLHF. The DNA of the CDR3 is TGTGCCTGGAGAGCTAAAAATTCACCCCTCCACTTT.